This TCR beta chain was identified in a study of blood T cells in healthy people across ages. In this sample, this clonotype turned up many times. As yet, its antigen is unknown. Together with a sample-barcoded 5' primer, a J-beta primer mix was included in a second PCR lasting roughly 6 to 12 cycles. TCRdb called the 5' RACE reads again in MiXCR, with one record for every CDR3 protein. This sample has 1.5 million to 2 million distinct CDR3 sequences, with 28% found just once. In terms of origin and age, donors were healthy Caucasian individuals from Russia aged roughly 6 to 95. CDR3 length: 13 residues. V shed 3 bases and J shed 5 bases, with 11 bases lying between them. The germline V gene encodes CDR1 DFQATT and CDR2 SNEGSKA (reference sequence). Overall study results and limits: The CMV status of each donor remained undetermined, and this could have confounded shifts in expanded clonotypes. Older individuals had lower TCR beta diversity per million T cells (the decline was roughly linear). Any conclusive comparison of naive versus antigen-experienced cells was prevented by using unsorted PBMCs.

The chain couples TRBV20-1 to TRBJ2-1; no clear D gene. The receptor's source is a woman aged 25 to 39 in good health. Sequenced material: blood. In DNA form, the CDR3 reads TGCAGTGCTAGCTCTCCACCCGACAATGAGCAGTTCTTC. Encoded protein: CSASSPPDNEQFF.